Listed below are T cell receptor beta chains from one sample, sequenced in a study of cytomegalovirus exposure and HLA in healthy donors. This table comes from immunoSEQ multiplex PCR, and its TCRdb copy is limited to in-frame clones, with some not included. The sample carries 150,000 to 200,000 clones, over 80% recorded once. Input material: PBMCs. All receptors derive from a man aged 35-49 years in good health and CMV-seropositive. The CDR3 runs from the conserved cysteine through the conserved F or W. The order of the fields is V gene, clone size, D gene, J gene, CDR3 DNA, CDR3 protein. D genes are given only for firm matches. The listing skips clone size in some rows; elsewhere it reads once, few, many or a size class.

>TRBV19|once|TRBD2|TRBJ2-1
TGTGCCAGTACATTAGCGGGGGGGGTTAATGAGCAGTTCTTC
CASTLAGGVNEQFF
>TRBV19|.|.|TRBJ1-5
TGTGCCAGCCAGGTGGTTGCGGGTTCCCAGCCCCAGCATTTT
CASQVVAGSQPQHF
>TRBV6-6|.|TRBD1|TRBJ1-2
TGTGCCAGCAGACGGGACAGGGGGGGTGGCTACACCTTC
CASRRDRGGGYTF
>TRBV28|.|.|TRBJ1-4
TGTGCCAGCTCGGGGGGGAATCCGGGTGAAAAACTGTTTTTT
CASSGGNPGEKLFF
>TRBV30|.|TRBD1|TRBJ1-1
TGTGCCTGCGGGATGGGGACAGGGGAATCCGGGGTTGCTTTCTTT
CACGMGTGESGVAFF
>TRBV10-3|.|.|TRBJ1-2
TGTGCCATCAGTGACGAGGGGGACGGCGGTGGCTACACCTTC
CAISDEGDGGGYTF
>TRBV9|.|TRBD1|TRBJ2-7
TGTGCCAGCAGCGTAGCACAGGGGAGCTACGAGCAGTACTTC
CASSVAQGSYEQYF
>TRBV30|.|TRBD1|TRBJ1-5
TGTGCCTGGAGCGGTGACAGGGGGGCTGATCAGCCCCAGCATTTT
CAWSGDRGADQPQHF
>TRBV27|.|TRBD1|TRBJ1-2
TGTGCCAGCAGTTCCACGGGGACAGGCAGAGGTGGCTACACCTTC
CASSSTGTGRGGYTF
>TRBV27|.|TRBD1|TRBJ2-5
TGTGCCAGCAGGACAGGGGTGGAGACCCAGTACTTC
CASRTGVETQYF
>TRBV28|.|.|TRBJ2-3
TGTGCCAGCAGCAAATCAGGGGGGTCAGATACGCAGTATTTT
CASSKSGGSDTQYF
>TRBV11-2|.|TRBD1|TRBJ1-5
TGTGCCAGCAGCGTGGACAGGTTGGGCAATCAGCCCCAGCATTTT
CASSVDRLGNQPQHF
>TRBV28|.|TRBD1|TRBJ1-2
TGTGCCAGCAGTTTAAACAGGGGGATCGGCTACACCTTC
CASSLNRGIGYTF
>TRBV11-2|.|TRBD2|TRBJ2-1
TGTGCCAGCAGCCATACTAGCGGGGGGGTTAATGAGCAGTTCTTC
CASSHTSGGVNEQFF
>TRBV25-1|.|.|TRBJ2-7
TGTGCCAGCAGCCGTACAGGGAGCTCCTACGAGCAGTACTTC
CASSRTGSSYEQYF
>TRBV6-6|.|TRBD1|TRBJ1-6
TGTGCCAGCGCAATACAGGGGAATAATTCACCCCTCCACTTT
CASAIQGNNSPLHF
>TRBV27|.|.|TRBJ2-2
TGTGCCAGCAGTCCAACCGGCGGGAACACCGGGGAGCTGTTTTTT
CASSPTGGNTGELFF
>TRBV6-1|few|TRBD1|TRBJ1-6
TGTGCCAGCAGTCTACAGGGGGGTAATTCACCCCTCCACTTT
CASSLQGGNSPLHF
>TRBV7-2|.|.|TRBJ2-7
TGTGCCAGCAGCTCCGTGACAGGACTCGAGCAGTACTTC
CASSSVTGLEQYF
>TRBV4-3|.|.|TRBJ1-1
TGCGCCAGCAGCCAAGAAGTTTTACGGGGAATGAACACTGAAGCTTTCTTT
CASSQEVLRGMNTEAFF
>TRBV7-6|.|TRBD1|TRBJ2-7
TGTGCCAGCAGCTTAAAGGCACAGGGGTCCCCTTGGGAGCAGTACTTC
CASSLKAQGSPWEQYF
>TRBV10-3|few|TRBD2|TRBJ2-5
TGTGCCATCAGTGGAAGCCCACTAGCGGGGGTAGGAGAGACCCAGTACTTC
CAISGSPLAGVGETQYF
>TRBV5-6|.|TRBD1|TRBJ2-5
TGTGCCAGCAGCTTGGGACAGGGGAGTCAAGAGACCCAGTACTTC
CASSLGQGSQETQYF
>TRBV19|.|.|TRBJ1-5
TGTGCCACCCAACCCCGAGCTTATAGCAATCAGCCCCAGCATTTT
CATQPRAYSNQPQHF
>TRBV7-9|.|.|TRBJ2-3
TGTTCCAGCGGCACGGGATCAGATACGCAGTATTTT
CSSGTGSDTQYF
>TRBV9|.|TRBD2|TRBJ2-1
TGTGCCAGCAGCTTCACTAGCGGGGGGGCGAGCTCCTACAATGAGCAGTTCTTC
CASSFTSGGASSYNEQFF